This TCR beta chain was sequenced for a study of Ad26.COV2.S vaccination and SARS-CoV-2 variants. Broader study findings: Vaccine and placebo groups showed comparable non-spike TCR breadth.

CDR1 KGHSH and CDR2 LQKENI come from the germline V gene. This CDR3 region has 16 residues. J was trimmed by 5 bases and V by 0 bases; bases with no gene match: 7. TCRdb's table, derived via immunoSEQ multiplex PCR, lists solely in-frame clones and lacks some. The sample yields about 350,000 clones, around 86% seen once. As for this clone: Its antigen is unknown.

The treatment here: about 20 received Ad26.COV2.S at low or high dose, single or two shots; about 5 received placebo; per-sample allocation not given. The samples were gathered on day 63 after the first injection of vaccine or placebo. Sequencing was performed on peripheral blood, taken in a trial of Ad26.COV2.S vaccine versus placebo. The clonotype was recovered from a person aged 18-60 years who received the Ad26.COV2.S COVID-19 vaccine or a placebo. The chain employs TRBV18 and TRBJ1-1; TRBD1 matches 9 bases. CDR3 nucleotide sequence: TGTGCCAGCTCACCACCGGACAGGGGATGGTGGACTGAAGCTTTCTTT. Protein sequence: CASSPPDRGWWTEAFF.